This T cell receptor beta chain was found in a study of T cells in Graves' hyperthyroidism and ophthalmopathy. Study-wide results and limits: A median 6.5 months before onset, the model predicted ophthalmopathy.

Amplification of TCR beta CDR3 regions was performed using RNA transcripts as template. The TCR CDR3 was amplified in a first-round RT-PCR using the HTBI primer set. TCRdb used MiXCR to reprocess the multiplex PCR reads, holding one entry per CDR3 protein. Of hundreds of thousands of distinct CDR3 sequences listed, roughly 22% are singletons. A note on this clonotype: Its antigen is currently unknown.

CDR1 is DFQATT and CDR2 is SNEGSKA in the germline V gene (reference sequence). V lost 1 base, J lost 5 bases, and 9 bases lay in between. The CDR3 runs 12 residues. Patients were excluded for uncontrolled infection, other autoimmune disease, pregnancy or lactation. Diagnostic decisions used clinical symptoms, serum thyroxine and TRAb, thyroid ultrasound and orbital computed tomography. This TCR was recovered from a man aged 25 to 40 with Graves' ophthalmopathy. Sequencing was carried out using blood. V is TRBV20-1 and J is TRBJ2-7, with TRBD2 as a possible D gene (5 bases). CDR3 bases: TGCAGTGCTAGAGTCGGAGGACACGAGCAGTACTTC. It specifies CSARVGGHEQYF.